What follows is one TCR beta chain and its context. No antigen is known for it. Sequencing targeted expressed TCRB transcripts, as all isolated RNA had been reverse transcribed. Method: immunoSEQ multiplex PCR; TCRdb's copy keeps in-frame clones and lacks some. The sample includes roughly 730,000 clones, over 10% of them seen just once. The data were obtained in a study of beta chain features in type 1 diabetes. CDR3 length: 15 amino acids. Per germline, CDR1 SGHVS and CDR2 FNYEAQ. Trimming removed 2 bases at V and 2 bases at J, with 11 bases between. Overall study findings and caveats: Any PCR bias toward short templates would affect both groups alike. Type 1 diabetes patients had fewer VDJ junction insertions and more deletions. Researchers report that Type 1 diabetes patients had moderately but significantly shorter TCRB CDR3s across all four CD4+ subsets.

Sampling consisted of one heparinised blood draw per donor, averaging roughly 110 mL. Input material: naive CD4+ T cells from blood. This receptor was obtained from a man between 18 and 29 years old with type 1 diabetes. The rearrangement uses TRBV7-6 and TRBJ2-3, with D unclear. The CDR3 DNA follows: TGTGCCAGCAGCTTAAAGTCGGGCAACACAGATACGCAGTATTTT. Its protein is CASSLKSGNTDTQYF. The whole variable domain, filled in from reference TRBV7-6 and TRBJ2-3, reads GAGVSQSPRYKVTKRGQDVALRCDPISGHVSLYWYRQALGQGPEFLTYFNYEAQQDKSGLPNDRFSAERPEGSISTLTIQRTEQRDSAMYRCASSLKSGNTDTQYFGPGTRLTVL.